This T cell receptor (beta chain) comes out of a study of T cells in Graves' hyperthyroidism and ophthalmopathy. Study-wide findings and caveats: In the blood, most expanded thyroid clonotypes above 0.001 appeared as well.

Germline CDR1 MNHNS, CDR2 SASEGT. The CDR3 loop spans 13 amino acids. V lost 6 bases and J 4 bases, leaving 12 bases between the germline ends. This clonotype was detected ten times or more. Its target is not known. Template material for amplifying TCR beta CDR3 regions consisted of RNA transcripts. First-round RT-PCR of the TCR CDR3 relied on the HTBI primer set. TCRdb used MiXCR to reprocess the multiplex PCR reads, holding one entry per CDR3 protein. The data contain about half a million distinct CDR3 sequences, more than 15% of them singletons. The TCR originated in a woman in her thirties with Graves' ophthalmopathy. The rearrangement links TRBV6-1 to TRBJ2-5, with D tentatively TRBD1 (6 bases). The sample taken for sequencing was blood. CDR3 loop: CASRQGPRETQYF. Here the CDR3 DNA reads TGTGCCAGCAGACAGGGACCAAGAGAGACCCAGTACTTC.